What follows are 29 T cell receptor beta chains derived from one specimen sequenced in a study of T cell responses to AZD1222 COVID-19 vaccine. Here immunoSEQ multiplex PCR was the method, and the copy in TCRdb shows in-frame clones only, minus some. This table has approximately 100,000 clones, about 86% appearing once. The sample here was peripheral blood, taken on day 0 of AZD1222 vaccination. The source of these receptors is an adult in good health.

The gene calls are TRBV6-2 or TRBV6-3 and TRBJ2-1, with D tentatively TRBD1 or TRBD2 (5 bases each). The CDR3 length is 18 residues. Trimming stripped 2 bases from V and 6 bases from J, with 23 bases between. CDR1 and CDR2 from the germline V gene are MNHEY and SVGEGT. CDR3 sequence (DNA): TGTGCCAGCAGTTACGCTCCCCGAGGGGTAGGAGCGAGCAATGAGCAGTTCTTC. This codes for CASSYAPRGVGASNEQFF.

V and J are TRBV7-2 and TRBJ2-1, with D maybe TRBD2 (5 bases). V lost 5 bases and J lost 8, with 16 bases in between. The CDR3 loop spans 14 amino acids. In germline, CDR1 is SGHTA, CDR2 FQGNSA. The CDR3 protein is CASSRLRFGDEQFF. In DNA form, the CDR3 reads TGTGCCAGCAGCCGCCTAAGGTTCGGGGATGAGCAGTTCTTC.

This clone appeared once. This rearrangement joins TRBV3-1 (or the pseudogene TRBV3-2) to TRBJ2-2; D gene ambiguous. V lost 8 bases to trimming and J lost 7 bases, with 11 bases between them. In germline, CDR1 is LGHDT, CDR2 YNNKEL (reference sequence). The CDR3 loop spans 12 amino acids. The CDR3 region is CASSSIDGELFF. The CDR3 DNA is TGTGCCAGCTCCTCCATTGACGGGGAGCTGTTTTTT.

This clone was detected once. The CDR3 is CASSSGGRDTIYF. CDR3 sequence (DNA): TGTGCCAGCAGCTCGGGGGGTAGGGACACCATATATTTT. The V call is TRBV5-5, the J call TRBJ1-3; maybe TRBD1 (5 bases). CDR1 is SGHKS, CDR2 YYEKEE, per germline (reference sequence). This CDR3 region has 13 residues. Trimming stripped 3 bases from V and 8 bases from J, with 12 bases between.

CDR3 in amino acids: CASSLGARVEGYTF. In DNA form, the CDR3 reads TGCGCCAGCAGCTTGGGCGCCAGGGTTGAGGGCTACACCTTC. This rearrangement joins TRBV5-1 to TRBJ1-2, with D perhaps matching TRBD1 (5 bases). Germline V gives CDR1 SGHRS, CDR2 YFSETQ. V was clipped by 0 bases and J by 8 bases, with 14 bases between them. The CDR3 is made up of 14 amino acids.

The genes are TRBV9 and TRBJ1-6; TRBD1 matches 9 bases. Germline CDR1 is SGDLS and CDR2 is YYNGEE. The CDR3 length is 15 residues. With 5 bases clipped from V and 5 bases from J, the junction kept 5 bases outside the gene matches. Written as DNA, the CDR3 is TGTGCCAGCAGGGGACAGGGTCAGAATAATTCACCCCTCCACTTT. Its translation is CASRGQGQNNSPLHF.

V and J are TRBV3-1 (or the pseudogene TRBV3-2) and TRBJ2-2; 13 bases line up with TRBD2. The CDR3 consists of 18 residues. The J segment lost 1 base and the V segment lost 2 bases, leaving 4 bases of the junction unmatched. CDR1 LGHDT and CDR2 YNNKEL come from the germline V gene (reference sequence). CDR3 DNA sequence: TGTGCCAGCAGCCAAAGGACTAGCGGGAGAGGGAACACCGGGGAGCTGTTTTTT. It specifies CASSQRTSGRGNTGELFF.

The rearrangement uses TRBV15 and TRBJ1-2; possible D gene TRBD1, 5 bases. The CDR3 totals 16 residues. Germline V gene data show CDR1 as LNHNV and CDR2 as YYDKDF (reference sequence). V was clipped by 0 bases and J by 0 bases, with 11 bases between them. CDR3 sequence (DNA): TGTGCCACCAGCAGAGATCGTACAGGCACTAACTATGGCTACACCTTC. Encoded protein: CATSRDRTGTNYGYTF. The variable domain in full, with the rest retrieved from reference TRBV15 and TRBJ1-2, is DAMVIQNPRYQVTQFGKPVTLSCSQTLNHNVMYWYQQKSSQAPKLLFHYYDKDFNNEADTPDNFQSRRPNTSFCFLDIRSPGLGDTAMYLCATSRDRTGTNYGYTFGSGTRLTVV.

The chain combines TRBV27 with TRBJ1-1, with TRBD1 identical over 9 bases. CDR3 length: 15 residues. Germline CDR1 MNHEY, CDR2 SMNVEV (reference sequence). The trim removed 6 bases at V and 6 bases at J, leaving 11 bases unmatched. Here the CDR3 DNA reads TGTGCCAGCAGCCCGTCCGGGACAGGGCTCTCTGAAGCTTTCTTT. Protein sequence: CASSPSGTGLSEAFF.

The CDR3 region is CASSPTGVSSPLHF. CDR3 nucleotide sequence: TGTGCCAGCAGTCCTACAGGGGTTTCCTCACCCCTCCACTTT. The V and J genes are TRBV27 and TRBJ1-6; 7 bases match TRBD1. Germline values: CDR1 MNHEY, CDR2 SMNVEV (reference sequence). V shed 5 bases, J shed 10 bases, and the junction held 8 bases outside the gene matches. CDR3 length: 14 residues.

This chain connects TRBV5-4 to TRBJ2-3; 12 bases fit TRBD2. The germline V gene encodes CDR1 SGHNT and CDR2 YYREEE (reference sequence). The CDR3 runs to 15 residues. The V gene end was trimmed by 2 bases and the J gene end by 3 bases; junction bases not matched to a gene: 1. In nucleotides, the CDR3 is TGTGCCAGCAGCTTAGGACTAGCGGGAACAGATACGCAGTATTTT. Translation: CASSLGLAGTDTQYF. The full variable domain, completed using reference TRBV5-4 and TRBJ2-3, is ETGVTQSPTHLIKTRGQQVTLRCSSQSGHNTVSWYQQALGQGPQFIFQYYREEENGRGNFPPRFSGLQFPNYSSELNVNALELDDSALYLCASSLGLAGTDTQYFGPGTRLTVL.

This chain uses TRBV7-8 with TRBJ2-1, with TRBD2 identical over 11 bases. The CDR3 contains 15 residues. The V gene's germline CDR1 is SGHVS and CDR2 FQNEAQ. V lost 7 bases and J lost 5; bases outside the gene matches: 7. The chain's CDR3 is CASIGLAGLNNEQFF. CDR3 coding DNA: TGTGCCAGCATTGGACTAGCGGGTCTCAACAATGAGCAGTTCTTC.

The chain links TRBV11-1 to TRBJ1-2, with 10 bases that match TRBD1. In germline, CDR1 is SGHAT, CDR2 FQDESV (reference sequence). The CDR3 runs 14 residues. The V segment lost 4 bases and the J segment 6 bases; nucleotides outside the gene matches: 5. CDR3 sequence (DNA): TGTGCCAGCAGCTCGTCCGGGACAGGGGATGGCTACACCTTC. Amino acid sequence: CASSSSGTGDGYTF. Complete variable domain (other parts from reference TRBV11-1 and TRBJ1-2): EAEVAQSPRYKITEKSQAVAFWCDPISGHATLYWYRQILGQGPELLVQFQDESVVDDSQLPKDRFSAERLKGVDSTLKIQPAELGDSAMYLCASSSSGTGDGYTFGSGTRLTVV.

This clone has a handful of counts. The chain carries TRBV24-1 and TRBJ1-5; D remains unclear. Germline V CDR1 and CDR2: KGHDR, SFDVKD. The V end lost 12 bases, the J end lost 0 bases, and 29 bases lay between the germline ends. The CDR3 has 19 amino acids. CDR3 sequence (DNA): TGTGCCCCCACGGGAAATTTTTATCGTCCACTTGATAGCAATCAGCCCCAGCATTTT. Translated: CAPTGNFYRPLDSNQPQHF.

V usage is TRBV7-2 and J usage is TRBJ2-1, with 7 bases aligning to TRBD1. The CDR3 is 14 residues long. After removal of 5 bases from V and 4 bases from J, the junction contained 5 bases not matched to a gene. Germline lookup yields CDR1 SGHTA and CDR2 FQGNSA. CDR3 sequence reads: CASSPTGQYNEQFF. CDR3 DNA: TGTGCCAGCAGCCCGACAGGGCAATACAATGAGCAGTTCTTC.

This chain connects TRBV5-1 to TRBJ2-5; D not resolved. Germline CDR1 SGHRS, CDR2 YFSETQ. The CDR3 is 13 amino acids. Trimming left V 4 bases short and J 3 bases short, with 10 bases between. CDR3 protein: CASSATPKETQYF. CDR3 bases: TGCGCCAGCAGCGCCACCCCTAAAGAGACCCAGTACTTC. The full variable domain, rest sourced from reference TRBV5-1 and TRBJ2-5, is KAGVTQTPRYLIKTRGQQVTLSCSPISGHRSVSWYQQTPGQGLQFLFEYFSETQRNKGNFPGRFSGRQFSNSRSEMNVSTLELGDSALYLCASSATPKETQYFGPGTRLLVL.

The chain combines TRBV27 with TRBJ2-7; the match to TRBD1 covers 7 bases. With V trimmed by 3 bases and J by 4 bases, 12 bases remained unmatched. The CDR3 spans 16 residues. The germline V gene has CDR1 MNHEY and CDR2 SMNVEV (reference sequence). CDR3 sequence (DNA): TGTGCCAGCAGTTTCCCTCTAGAGACAGGGAAGTACGAGCAGTACTTC. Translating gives CASSFPLETGKYEQYF.

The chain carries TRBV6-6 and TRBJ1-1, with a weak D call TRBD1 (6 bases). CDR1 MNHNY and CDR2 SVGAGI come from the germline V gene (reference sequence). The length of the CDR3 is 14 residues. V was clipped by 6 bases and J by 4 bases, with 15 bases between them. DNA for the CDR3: TGTGCCAGCAGGAGGACAGTTGTGGGCACTGAAGCTTTCTTT. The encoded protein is CASRRTVVGTEAFF.

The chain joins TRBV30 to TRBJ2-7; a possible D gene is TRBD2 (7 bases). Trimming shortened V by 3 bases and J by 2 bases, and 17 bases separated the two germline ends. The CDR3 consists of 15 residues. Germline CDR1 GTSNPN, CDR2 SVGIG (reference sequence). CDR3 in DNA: TGTGCCTGGAGGGGGGGGCTTACCGGGACCTACGAGCAGTACTTC. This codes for CAWRGGLTGTYEQYF.

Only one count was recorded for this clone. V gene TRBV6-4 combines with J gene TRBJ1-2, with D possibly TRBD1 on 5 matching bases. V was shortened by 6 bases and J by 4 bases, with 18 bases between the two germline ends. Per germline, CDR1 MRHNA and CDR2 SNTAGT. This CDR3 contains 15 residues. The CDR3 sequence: CASSPDLGGGYGYTF. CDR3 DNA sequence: TGTGCCAGCAGCCCGGACCTCGGGGGTGGCTATGGCTACACCTTC.

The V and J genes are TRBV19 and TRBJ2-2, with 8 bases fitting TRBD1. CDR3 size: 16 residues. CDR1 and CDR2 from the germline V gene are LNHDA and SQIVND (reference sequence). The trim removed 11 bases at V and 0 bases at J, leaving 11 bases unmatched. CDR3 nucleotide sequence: TGTGCCTGCTCCGGGACAGGAATTTCGAACACCGGGGAGCTGTTTTTT. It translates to CACSGTGISNTGELFF.

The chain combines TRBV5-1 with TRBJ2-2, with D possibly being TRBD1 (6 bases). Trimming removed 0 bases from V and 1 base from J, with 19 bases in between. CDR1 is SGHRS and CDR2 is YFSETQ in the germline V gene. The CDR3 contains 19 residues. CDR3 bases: TGCGCCAGCAGCTTGGCCGGGCTCAGGACAGAGAAGAACACCGGGGAGCTGTTTTTT. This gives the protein CASSLAGLRTEKNTGELFF.

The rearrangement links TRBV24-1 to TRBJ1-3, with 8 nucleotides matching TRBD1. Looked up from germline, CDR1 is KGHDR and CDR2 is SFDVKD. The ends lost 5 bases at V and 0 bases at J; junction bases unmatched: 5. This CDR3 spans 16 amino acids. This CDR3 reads CATSGGQGDSGNTIYF. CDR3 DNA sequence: TGTGCCACCAGTGGAGGACAGGGAGACTCTGGAAACACCATATATTTT.

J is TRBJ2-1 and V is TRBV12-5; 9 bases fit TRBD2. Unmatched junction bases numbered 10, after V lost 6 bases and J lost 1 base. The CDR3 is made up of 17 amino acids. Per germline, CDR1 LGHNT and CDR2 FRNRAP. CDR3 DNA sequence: TGTGCTAGTGGGAGGGCTAGCGGGACGGGATCCTACAATGAGCAGTTCTTC. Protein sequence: CASGRASGTGSYNEQFF.

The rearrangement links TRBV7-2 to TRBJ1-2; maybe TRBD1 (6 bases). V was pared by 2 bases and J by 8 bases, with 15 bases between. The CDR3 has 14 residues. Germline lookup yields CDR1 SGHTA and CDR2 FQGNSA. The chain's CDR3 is CASSLNQGLQGYTF. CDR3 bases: TGTGCCAGCAGCTTAAATCAGGGGCTCCAGGGCTACACCTTC.

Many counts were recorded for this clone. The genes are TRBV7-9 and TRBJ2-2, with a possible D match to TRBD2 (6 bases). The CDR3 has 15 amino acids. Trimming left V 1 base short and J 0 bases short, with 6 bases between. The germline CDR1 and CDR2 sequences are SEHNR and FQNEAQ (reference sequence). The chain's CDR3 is CASSLGGTNTGELFF. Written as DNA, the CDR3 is TGTGCCAGCAGCTTAGGCGGGACGAACACCGGGGAGCTGTTTTTT.

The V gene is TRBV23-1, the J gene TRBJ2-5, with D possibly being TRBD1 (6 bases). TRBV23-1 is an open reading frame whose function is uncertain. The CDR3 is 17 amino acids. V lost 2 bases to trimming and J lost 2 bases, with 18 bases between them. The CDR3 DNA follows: TGCGCCAGCAGTCAAAGGGGGACGGAACTGGAACAAGAGACCCAGTACTTC. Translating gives CASSQRGTELEQETQYF.

The CDR3 region has the DNA TGTGCCAGCAGTGTCGGGACAGGGGGCGGCTACACCTTC. Its protein is CASSVGTGGGYTF. V is TRBV2 and J is TRBJ1-2; 12 bases map to TRBD1. The germline gives CDR1 SNHLY, CDR2 FYNNEI. CDR3 size: 13 residues. V shed 4 bases, J shed 8 bases, and the junction held 2 bases outside the gene matches.

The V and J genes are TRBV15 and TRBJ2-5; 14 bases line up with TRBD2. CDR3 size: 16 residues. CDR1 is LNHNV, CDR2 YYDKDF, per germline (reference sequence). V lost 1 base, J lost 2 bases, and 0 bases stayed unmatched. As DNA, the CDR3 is TGTGCCACCAGCAGAGGACTAGCGGGGGGGCAAGAGACCCAGTACTTC. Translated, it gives CATSRGLAGGQETQYF.